The source of this T cell receptor beta chain is a study of immune evolution from preneoplasia to lung adenocarcinoma. Comments on this clone: What it recognizes is unknown.

Assay: immunoSEQ multiplex PCR; the TCRdb copy retains only in-frame clones and omits some. The sample consists of about 41,000 clones, over 75% of them appearing once. Trimming took 0 bases from V and 4 from J, leaving 7 bases between them. The CDR3 spans 13 residues. Looked up from germline, CDR1 is SEHNR and CDR2 is FQNEAQ (reference sequence). Study-level findings and limits: Later-stage lesions seemingly showed higher T cell density and diversity than normal lung.

This sequence joins TRBV7-9 and TRBJ2-7; possible D gene TRBD1, 6 bases. The receptor's source is a person in their 60s with lung adenocarcinoma. Input material: FFPE invasive lung adenocarcinoma tissue. Here the CDR3 DNA reads TGTGCCAGCAGCTTAGCGCAGGGGTACGAGCAGTACTTC. Translated, it gives CASSLAQGYEQYF.